The present T cell receptor beta chain was sequenced within a study of shared clonotypes between healthy human individuals. Study in general: Per-donor plates numbered three CD4 naive, three CD4 memory, two CD8 naive and one CD8 memory. Regarding the study as a whole: Shared clonotypes: 4.5% to 6.5% naive CD4, approximately 3.4% naive CD8, 2.3% memory CD4, about 0.41% memory CD8.

The J segment lost 7 bases and the V segment lost 6 bases, leaving 8 bases of the junction unmatched. This CDR3 has 14 amino acids. The germline V gene has CDR1 SNHLY and CDR2 FYNNEI. This clone appeared once. The antigen remains unidentified. Assay runs were performed at deep level. This table comes from immunoSEQ multiplex PCR, and its TCRdb copy is limited to in-frame clones, with some not included. The sample holds about 510,000 clones, around 96% seen once. Naive CD45RA+ and memory CD45RA-negative subsets were split from CD4+ cells. V is TRBV2 and J is TRBJ2-7; 11 bases align to TRBD2. This sequence originates from a woman aged 25-40 years in good health. Specimen: naive CD4+ T cells sorted from blood. Indicated subset: CD45RA+ positively selected. CDR3 loop: CASRDSGRAGEQYF. The CDR3 nucleotides are TGTGCCAGCAGAGATAGCGGGAGGGCCGGAGAGCAGTACTTC.